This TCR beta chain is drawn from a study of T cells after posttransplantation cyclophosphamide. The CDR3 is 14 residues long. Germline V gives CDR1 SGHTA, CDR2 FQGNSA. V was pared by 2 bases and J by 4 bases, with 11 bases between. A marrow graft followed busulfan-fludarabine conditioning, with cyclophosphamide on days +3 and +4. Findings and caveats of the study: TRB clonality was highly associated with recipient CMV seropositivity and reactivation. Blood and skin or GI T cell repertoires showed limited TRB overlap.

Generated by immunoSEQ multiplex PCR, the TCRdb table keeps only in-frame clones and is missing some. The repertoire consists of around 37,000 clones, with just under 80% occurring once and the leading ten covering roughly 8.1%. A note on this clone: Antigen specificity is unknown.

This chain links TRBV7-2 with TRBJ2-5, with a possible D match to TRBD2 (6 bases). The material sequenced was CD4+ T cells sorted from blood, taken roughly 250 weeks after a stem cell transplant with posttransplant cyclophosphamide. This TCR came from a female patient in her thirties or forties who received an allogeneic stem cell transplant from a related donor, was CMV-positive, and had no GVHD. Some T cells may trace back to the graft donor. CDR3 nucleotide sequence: TGTGCCAGCAGCTTATCTAGCGTGTCAGAGACCCAGTACTTC. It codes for CASSLSSVSETQYF.